What follows are 7 T cell receptor beta chains derived from one specimen sequenced in a study of blood T cell repertoires in COVID-19 (TCRdb year 2020). Library creation used the immunoSEQ multiplex PCR assay. In its TCRdb copy, this immuneACCESS table keeps in-frame sequences only and misses some clones. Where compared with another copy, unresolved V genes explain less than half of these, and the others have no known cause. For this sample the table gives roughly 250,000 clones, of which 85% to 90% were detected only once. The leading ten clones occupy roughly 12% of the sample. Sequencing was carried out using peripheral blood. These receptor sequences come from a woman in her thirties with COVID-19, enrolled during active disease.

The V gene is TRBV9, the J gene TRBJ2-1, with TRBD2 as a possible D gene (6 bases). Trimming shortened V by 0 bases and J by 0 bases, and 13 bases separated the two germline ends. Germline lookup yields CDR1 SGDLS and CDR2 YYNGEE. The CDR3 is made up of 17 amino acids. This CDR3 is CASSVGRGRSSYNEQFF. Here the CDR3 DNA reads TGTGCCAGCAGCGTAGGGCGGGGCCGAAGCTCCTACAATGAGCAGTTCTTC.

The V gene is TRBV18, the J gene TRBJ2-3; 9 bases align to TRBD2. The V gene's germline CDR1 is KGHSH and CDR2 LQKENI. The CDR3 covers 17 residues. Trimming cost V 5 bases and J 9 bases; bases outside gene matches: 18. The CDR3 DNA reads as TGTGCCAGCTCATACGGACTTGGAGCGGGGGGTAGTCAGACGCAGTATTTT. This gives the protein CASSYGLGAGGSQTQYF.

This clone occurred once. The chain has TRBV10-3 and TRBJ1-1; possible D gene TRBD1, 5 bases. Germline V lookup: CDR1 ENHRY, CDR2 SYGVKD. This CDR3 comprises 14 residues. V was cut by 10 bases and J by 4 bases, with 19 bases left in between. The CDR3 here is CATNGGMEGTEAFF. The CDR3 DNA sequence: TGTGCCACCAACGGGGGAATGGAAGGCACTGAAGCTTTCTTT.

This clone has a handful of counts. This rearrangement joins TRBV19 to TRBJ1-5; D is perhaps TRBD1 (5 bases). Germline V gives CDR1 LNHDA, CDR2 SQIVND (reference sequence). This CDR3 contains 14 residues. V lost 3 bases, J lost 7 bases, and 13 bases lay in between. This CDR3 reads CASSIYSKGQPQHF. Written as DNA, the CDR3 is TGTGCCAGTAGTATCTATTCCAAGGGGCAGCCCCAGCATTTT. The full variable domain, in which reference TRBV19 and TRBJ1-5 provide the parts outside the CDR3, is DGGITQSPKYLFRKEGQNVTLSCEQNLNHDAMYWYRQDPGQGLRLIYYSQIVNDFQKGDIAEGYSVSREKKESFPLTVTSAQKNPTAFYLCASSIYSKGQPQHFGDGTRLSIL.

V gene TRBV6-2 or TRBV6-3 combines with J gene TRBJ2-5; D not certain. Germline assignment: CDR1 MNHEY and CDR2 SVGEGT. Trimming removed 4 bases at V and 5 bases at J, with 8 bases between. The CDR3 contains 12 residues. This CDR3 is CASSFVAETQYF. The CDR3 coding sequence is TGTGCCAGCAGTTTCGTTGCGGAGACCCAGTACTTC.

The V call is TRBV5-1, the J call TRBJ2-7; the match to TRBD1 covers 10 bases. V gave up 3 bases and J gave up 3 bases; unmatched junction bases: 3. There are 14 residues in the CDR3. Per the germline V gene, CDR1 is SGHRS and CDR2 is YFSETQ. CDR3 in DNA: TGCGCCAGCAGCTCCGGGACAGGGGACTACGAGCAGTACTTC. It yields the protein CASSSGTGDYEQYF.

The gene calls are TRBV19 and TRBJ2-2, with D perhaps TRBD1 (5 bases). Germline V gene lookup returns CDR1 LNHDA and CDR2 SQIVND (reference sequence). The germline V and J ends were trimmed by 2 bases and 7 bases, with 8 bases remaining between them. The CDR3 runs to 13 residues. The CDR3, as DNA: TGTGCCAGTAGTATACAGGGTTTCGGGGAGCTGTTTTTT. This codes for CASSIQGFGELFF. Based on the CDR3 plus reference TRBV19 and TRBJ2-2, the full variable domain is DGGITQSPKYLFRKEGQNVTLSCEQNLNHDAMYWYRQDPGQGLRLIYYSQIVNDFQKGDIAEGYSVSREKKESFPLTVTSAQKNPTAFYLCASSIQGFGELFFGEGSRLTVL.